The TCR beta chain described here comes from a study of blood T cells in healthy people across ages. A J-beta primer mix and a sample-barcoded 5' primer were used in a second PCR of about 7 to 12 cycles. Via MiXCR, TCRdb re-called the 5' RACE reads, giving one row per CDR3 protein. The sample records 850,000 to 1,300,000 distinct CDR3 sequences, 35% to 55% being singletons. This clonotype was seen only a few times. Germline V CDR1 and CDR2: SEHNR, FQNEAQ (reference sequence). The CDR3 length is 17 residues. V was clipped by 5 bases and J by 1 base, with 18 bases between them. The chain combines TRBV7-9 with TRBJ2-4, with D perhaps matching TRBD1 or TRBD2 (5 bases each). Sequencing was done on a sample of blood. The TCR comes from a woman aged 55-69 years in good health. The CDR3 nucleotides read TGTGCCAGCAGCACTAGGGGACGGGATAAGGCCAAAAACATTCAGTACTTC. Translation gives CASSTRGRDKAKNIQYF.